The next 10 T cell receptor beta chains were all read from a single sample in a study of blood T cell repertoires in COVID-19. Sequencing used immunoSEQ multiplex PCR; TCRdb keeps in-frame clones, though not all of them. The sample records about 220,000 clones, 70% to 90% being singletons. Material: peripheral blood. Receptor source: a man between 50 and 59 years old who had recovered from COVID-19.

This chain joins TRBV10-2 and TRBJ2-7; 11 bases align to TRBD1. The V gene end was trimmed by 1 base and the J gene end by 6 bases; junction bases not matched to a gene: 5. The CDR3 is 15 amino acids. From germline, CDR1 is WSHSY and CDR2 SAAADI. CDR3 protein: CASSEFPGTGGEQYF. CDR3 sequence (DNA): TGCGCCAGCAGTGAGTTCCCTGGGACAGGGGGCGAGCAGTACTTC.

The genes are TRBV6-6 and TRBJ1-4; 8 nucleotides align to TRBD1. The length of the CDR3 is 15 residues. Germline V gene data show CDR1 as MNHNY and CDR2 as SVGAGI (reference sequence). CDR3 DNA sequence: TGTTCCCTATCAAATCCGGACAGGGACTCCGAAAAACTGTTTTTT. It specifies CSLSNPDRDSEKLFF.

The chain couples TRBV5-6 to TRBJ1-1; a weak D match, TRBD1 (6 bases). CDR3 length: 16 amino acids. Germline V CDR1 and CDR2: SGHDT, YYEEEE. Trimming took 0 bases from V and 5 from J, leaving 17 bases between them. The CDR3 nucleotides are TGTGCCAGCAGCTTGGGACTACAGGGAGATGGGACTGAAGCTTTCTTT. Translating it yields CASSLGLQGDGTEAFF.

V and J are TRBV5-8 and TRBJ2-6; no definite D call. The V gene lost 3 bases and the J gene lost 2 bases, with 6 bases spanning the gap. This CDR3 has 14 amino acids. CDR1 is SGHTS, CDR2 YDEGEE, per germline. This CDR3 is CASSSPAGANVLTF. Written as DNA, the CDR3 is TGTGCCAGCAGCTCCCCAGCTGGGGCCAACGTCCTGACTTTC.

This chain uses TRBV19 with TRBJ2-3; TRBD2 aligns across 9 bases. The V segment lost 5 bases and the J segment 3 bases; nucleotides outside the gene matches: 3. The germline gives CDR1 LNHDA, CDR2 SQIVND (reference sequence). The CDR3 loop spans 14 amino acids. The CDR3 bases are TGTGCCAGTAGTCTTAGCGGGAGAACAGATACGCAGTATTTT. As protein: CASSLSGRTDTQYF.

J is TRBJ1-5 and V is TRBV7-8, with D uncertain. The germline gives CDR1 SGHVS, CDR2 FQNEAQ. CDR3 length: 14 residues. Trimming shortened V by 1 base and J by 4 bases, and 8 bases separated the two germline ends. CDR3 residues: CASSLDPGNQPQHF. CDR3 bases: TGTGCCAGCAGCTTAGATCCGGGGAATCAGCCCCAGCATTTT.

The rearrangement links TRBV5-1 to TRBJ2-3; 7 nucleotides align to TRBD1. This CDR3 is 14 amino acids long. Trimming cost V 4 bases and J 0 bases; bases outside gene matches: 2. Germline-derived CDR1 and CDR2 are SGHRS and YFSETQ. The CDR3 coding sequence is TGCGCCAGCAGCGAGGACAGGAGCACAGATACGCAGTATTTT. As protein: CASSEDRSTDTQYF.

The chain has TRBV7-2 and TRBJ2-3, with no clear D. Germline V lookup: CDR1 SGHTA, CDR2 FQGNSA. The CDR3 extends over 13 amino acids. Trimming removed 4 bases from V and 2 bases from J, with 7 bases in between. CDR3: CASSSYSTDTQYF. The CDR3 DNA is TGTGCCAGCAGCTCCTACTCCACAGATACGCAGTATTTT. Looking up the rest from reference TRBV7-2 and TRBJ2-3 gives the full variable domain: GAGVSQSPSNKVTEKGKDVELRCDPISGHTALYWYRQSLGQGLEFLIYFQGNSAPDKSGLPSDRFSAERTGGSVSTLTIQRTQQEDSAVYLCASSSYSTDTQYFGPGTRLTVL.

The rearrangement uses TRBV28 and TRBJ2-1; D gene ambiguous. The germline CDR1 and CDR2 sequences are MDHEN and SYDVKM. The V and J ends lost 7 bases and 2 bases respectively, with 15 bases between them. The length of the CDR3 is 15 residues. CDR3 sequence reads: CASMPYSPAYNEQFF. For the CDR3, the DNA is TGTGCCAGCATGCCTTACTCCCCCGCCTACAATGAGCAGTTCTTC.

The chain has TRBV28 and TRBJ1-5, with D tentatively TRBD1 (5 bases). V dropped 3 bases and J dropped 0 bases, with 12 bases sitting between them. Germline V gives CDR1 MDHEN, CDR2 SYDVKM. The CDR3 is 16 amino acids. The DNA of the CDR3 is TGTGCCAGCAGTTTGCTAGGGGCCCCTAGCAATCAGCCCCAGCATTTT. Its protein is CASSLLGAPSNQPQHF. The full variable domain, completed using reference TRBV28 and TRBJ1-5, is DVKVTQSSRYLVKRTGEKVFLECVQDMDHENMFWYRQDPGLGLRLIYFSYDVKMKEKGDIPEGYSVSREKKERFSLILESASTNQTSMYLCASSLLGAPSNQPQHFGDGTRLSIL.